The entry that follows covers one T cell receptor beta chain sequence. Antigen: not known. After removal of 7 bases from V and 9 bases from J, the junction contained 18 bases not matched to a gene. The CDR3 sequence is 17 residues long. Germline-derived CDR1 and CDR2 are MNHEY and SMNVEV (reference sequence). Splitting the CD4+ cells yielded a CD45RA+ naive subset and a CD45RA-negative memory subset. Every immunoSEQ plate was one replicate of a subset's evenly spread DNA. The table came from immunoSEQ multiplex PCR; TCRdb's copy has only in-frame clones and leaves some out. The sample consists of about 2.3 million clones, about nine tenths of them appearing once. The data originate from a study of shared clonotypes between healthy human individuals. Study results and limitations: Non-shared clonotypes showed lower generation probabilities than clonotypes common to all four donors. The study generally estimated greater richness for naive than memory subsets.

The chain combines TRBV27 with TRBJ1-2; 12 nucleotides align to TRBD1. Sequenced sample: naive CD4+ T cells from PBMCs. Documented subset: CD45RA+ positively selected. This receptor was identified in a man younger than 35 in good health. Some clones in this sample may be carry-over from other donors' samples. CDR3 residues: CASKGKSGGDRGLSYTF. The CDR3 region has the DNA TGTGCCAGCAAGGGAAAAAGCGGGGGGGACAGGGGGCTTAGCTACACCTTC.